The sequence of this TCR beta chain was determined in a study of T cells after posttransplantation cyclophosphamide. Treatment was busulfan-fludarabine conditioning, a marrow graft, and cyclophosphamide on days +3 and +4. Only in-frame clones appear in the TCRdb table, and some are missing; sequencing was by immunoSEQ multiplex PCR. Of around 4,800 clones in the sample, around 82% were seen once. This clone was found once. The CDR3 is 15 residues long. From germline, CDR1 is SGHTA and CDR2 FQGNSA. The V end lost 2 bases, the J end lost 5 bases, and 12 bases lay between the germline ends. This TCR was sampled from a male patient between 45 and 60 years old who received an allogeneic stem cell transplant from an unrelated donor, was CMV-positive, and had acute GVHD only. Among the T cells, some may be from the graft donor. The chain recombines TRBV7-2 with TRBJ2-2; weak D call: TRBD2 (6 bases). Sequencing was performed on PBMCs, taken 86 days after allogeneic stem cell transplant with posttransplant cyclophosphamide. DNA of the CDR3: TGTGCCAGCAGCTTAAATTGGCGGGAAACCGGGGAGCTGTTTTTT. Translated, it gives CASSLNWRETGELFF.